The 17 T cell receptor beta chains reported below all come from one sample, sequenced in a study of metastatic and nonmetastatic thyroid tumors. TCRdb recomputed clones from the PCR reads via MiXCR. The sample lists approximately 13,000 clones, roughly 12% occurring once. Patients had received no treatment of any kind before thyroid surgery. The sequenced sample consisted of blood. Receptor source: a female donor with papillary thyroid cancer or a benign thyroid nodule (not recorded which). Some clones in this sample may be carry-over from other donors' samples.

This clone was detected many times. The CDR3 region has the DNA TGCGCCAGCAGCACCAGACAGGGGAGCTACGAGCAGTACTTC. Encoded protein: CASSTRQGSYEQYF. V and J are TRBV4-1 and TRBJ2-7, with 8 bases lining up with TRBD1. CDR1 and CDR2 from the germline V gene are MGHRA and YSYEKL. After removal of 5 bases from V and 3 bases from J, the junction contained 6 bases not matched to a gene. The CDR3 is made up of 14 amino acids.

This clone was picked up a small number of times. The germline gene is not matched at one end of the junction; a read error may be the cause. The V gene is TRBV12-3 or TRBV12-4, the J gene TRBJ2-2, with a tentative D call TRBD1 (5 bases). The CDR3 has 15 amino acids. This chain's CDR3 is CASSLDKGDTGELFF. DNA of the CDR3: TGTGCCAGCAGTCTGGACAAGGGCGACACTGGGGAGCTGTTTTTT.

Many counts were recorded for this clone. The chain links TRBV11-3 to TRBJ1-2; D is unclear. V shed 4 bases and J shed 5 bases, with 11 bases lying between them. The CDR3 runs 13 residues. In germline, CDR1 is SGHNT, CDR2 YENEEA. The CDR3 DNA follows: TGTGCCAGCAGCTCCCGCAGCCCGTATGGCTACACCTTC. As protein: CASSSRSPYGYTF.

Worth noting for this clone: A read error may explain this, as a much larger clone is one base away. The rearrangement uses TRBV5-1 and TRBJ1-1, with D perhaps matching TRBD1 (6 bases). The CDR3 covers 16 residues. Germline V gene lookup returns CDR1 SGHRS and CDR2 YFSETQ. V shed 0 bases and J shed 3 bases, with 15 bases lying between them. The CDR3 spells CASSLVAGRQDTEAFF. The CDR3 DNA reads TGCGCCAGCAGCTTGGTGGCAGGGAGACAGGACACTGAAGCTTTCTTT. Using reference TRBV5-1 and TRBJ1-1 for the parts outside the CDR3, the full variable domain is KAGVTQTPRYLIKTRGQQVTLSCSPISGHRSVSWYQQTPGQGLQFLFEYFSETQRNKGNFPGRFSGRQFSNSRSEMNVSTLELGDSALYLCASSLVAGRQDTEAFFGQGTRLTVV.

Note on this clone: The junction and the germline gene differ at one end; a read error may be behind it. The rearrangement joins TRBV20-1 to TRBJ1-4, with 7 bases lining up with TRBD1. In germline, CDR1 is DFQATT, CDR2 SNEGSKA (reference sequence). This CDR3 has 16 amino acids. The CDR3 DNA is TGCAGTGCTAGTGGGAGCAGGGGGGCAACTAATGAAAAAATGTTTTTT. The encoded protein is CSASGSRGATNEKMFF.

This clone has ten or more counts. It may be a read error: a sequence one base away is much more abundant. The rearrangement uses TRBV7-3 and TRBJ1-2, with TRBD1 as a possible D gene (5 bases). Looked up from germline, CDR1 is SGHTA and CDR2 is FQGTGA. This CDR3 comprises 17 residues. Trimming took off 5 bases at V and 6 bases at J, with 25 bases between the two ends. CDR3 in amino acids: CASSRTPGPPPADGYTF. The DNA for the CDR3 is TGTGCCAGCAGCCGGACTCCGGGACCCCCTCCGGCCGATGGCTACACCTTC.

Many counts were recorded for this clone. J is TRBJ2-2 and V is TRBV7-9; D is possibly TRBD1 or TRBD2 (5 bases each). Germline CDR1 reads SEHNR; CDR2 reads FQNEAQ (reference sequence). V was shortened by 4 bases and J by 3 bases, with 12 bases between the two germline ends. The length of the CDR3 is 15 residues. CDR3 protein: CASSSLGDDTGELFF. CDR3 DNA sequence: TGTGCCAGCAGCTCCCTTGGGGACGACACCGGGGAGCTGTTTTTT.

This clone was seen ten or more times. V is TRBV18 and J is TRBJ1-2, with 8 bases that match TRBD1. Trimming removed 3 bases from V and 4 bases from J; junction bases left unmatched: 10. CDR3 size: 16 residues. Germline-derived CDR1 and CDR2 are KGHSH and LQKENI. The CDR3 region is CASSPNRGADGYGYTF. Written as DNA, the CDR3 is TGTGCCAGCTCACCTAACAGGGGGGCGGACGGCTATGGCTACACCTTC.

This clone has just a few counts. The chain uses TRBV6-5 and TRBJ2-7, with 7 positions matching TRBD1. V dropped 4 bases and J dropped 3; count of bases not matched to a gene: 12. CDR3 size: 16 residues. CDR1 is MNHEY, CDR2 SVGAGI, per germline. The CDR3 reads CASSFPPTGTHYEQYF. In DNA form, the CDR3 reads TGTGCCAGCAGTTTCCCCCCGACAGGGACCCACTACGAGCAGTACTTC.

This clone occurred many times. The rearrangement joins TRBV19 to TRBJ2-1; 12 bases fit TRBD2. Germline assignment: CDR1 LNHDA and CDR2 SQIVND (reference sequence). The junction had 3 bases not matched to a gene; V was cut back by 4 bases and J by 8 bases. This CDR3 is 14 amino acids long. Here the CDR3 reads CASSRTSGAHEQFF. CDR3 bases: TGTGCCAGTAGTAGGACTAGCGGGGCCCATGAGCAGTTCTTC.

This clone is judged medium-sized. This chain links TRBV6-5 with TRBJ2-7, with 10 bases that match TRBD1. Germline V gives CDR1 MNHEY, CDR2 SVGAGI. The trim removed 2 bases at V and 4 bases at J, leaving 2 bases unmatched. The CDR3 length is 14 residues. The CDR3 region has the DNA TGTGCCAGCAGTTACCGACAGGGGGCTTACGAGCAGTACTTC. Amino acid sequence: CASSYRQGAYEQYF.

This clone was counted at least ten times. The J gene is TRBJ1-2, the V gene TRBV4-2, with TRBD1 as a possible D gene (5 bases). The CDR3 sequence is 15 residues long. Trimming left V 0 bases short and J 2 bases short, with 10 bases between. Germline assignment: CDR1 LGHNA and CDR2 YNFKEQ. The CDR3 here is CASSQDDEGNYGYTF. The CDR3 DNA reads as TGTGCCAGCAGCCAAGATGACGAGGGGAACTATGGCTACACCTTC.

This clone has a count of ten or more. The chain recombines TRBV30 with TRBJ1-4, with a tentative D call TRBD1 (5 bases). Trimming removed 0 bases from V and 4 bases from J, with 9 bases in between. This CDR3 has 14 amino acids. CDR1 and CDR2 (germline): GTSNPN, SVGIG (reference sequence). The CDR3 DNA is TGTGCCTGGAGTGTGGCTGGGGGTAATGAAAAACTGTTTTTT. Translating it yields CAWSVAGGNEKLFF.

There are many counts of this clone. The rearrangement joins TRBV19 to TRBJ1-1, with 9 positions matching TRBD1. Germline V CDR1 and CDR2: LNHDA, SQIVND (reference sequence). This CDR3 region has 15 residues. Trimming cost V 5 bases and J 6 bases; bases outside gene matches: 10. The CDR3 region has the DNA TGTGCCAGTAGTCCGAGGGACAGGGCCTCGGCTGAAGCTTTCTTT. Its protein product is CASSPRDRASAEAFF.

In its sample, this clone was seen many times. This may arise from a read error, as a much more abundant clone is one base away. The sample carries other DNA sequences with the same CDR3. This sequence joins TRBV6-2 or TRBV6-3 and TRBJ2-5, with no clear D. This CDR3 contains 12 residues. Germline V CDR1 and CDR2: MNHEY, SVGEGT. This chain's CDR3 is CASRPNQETQYF. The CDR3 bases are TGTGCCAGCAGGCCAAACCAGGAGACCCAGTACTTC.

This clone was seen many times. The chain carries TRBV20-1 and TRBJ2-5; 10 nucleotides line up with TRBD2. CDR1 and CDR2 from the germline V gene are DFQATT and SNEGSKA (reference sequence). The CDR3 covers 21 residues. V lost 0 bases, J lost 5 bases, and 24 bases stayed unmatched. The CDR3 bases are TGCAGTGCTAGAGATCCCGGGACAGGTGCCCCTAGCGGGAGAGTGTGGGAGACCCAGTACTTC. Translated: CSARDPGTGAPSGRVWETQYF.

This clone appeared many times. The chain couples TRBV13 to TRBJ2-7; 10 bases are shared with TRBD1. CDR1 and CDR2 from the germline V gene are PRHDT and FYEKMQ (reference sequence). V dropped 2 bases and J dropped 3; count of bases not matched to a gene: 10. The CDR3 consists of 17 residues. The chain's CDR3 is CASSLTEGRDRGYEQYF. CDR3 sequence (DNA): TGTGCCAGCAGCTTAACCGAGGGACGGGACAGGGGCTACGAGCAGTACTTC. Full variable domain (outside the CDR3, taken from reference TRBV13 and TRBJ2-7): AAGVIQSPRHLIKEKRETATLKCYPIPRHDTVYWYQQGPGQDPQFLISFYEKMQSDKGSIPDRFSAQQFSDYHSELNMSSLELGDSALYFCASSLTEGRDRGYEQYFGPGTRLTVT.